What follows is one T cell receptor (beta chain) and its context. Its specificity is unknown. This entry belongs to a study of monozygotic twins with inflammatory bowel disease. Study outcomes and limitations: Diversity of TCRbeta measured by inverse Simpson was lower in IBD patients than in healthy co-twins.

Eight distinct reactions (per sample) were used to make the cDNA. UMIs incorporating a 6-nucleotide sample barcode were appended by means of template switching. TCRdb re-called the 5' RACE reads and catalogs CDR3 proteins one per entry, DNA excluded. The sample table includes about 43,000 distinct CDR3 sequences. The germline gives CDR1 SGHRS, CDR2 YFSETQ. This CDR3 comprises 15 residues. Donors each contributed one blood sample measuring 2 to 3 ml. This chain uses TRBV5-1 with TRBJ1-2; the D gene TCRdb calls, TRBD1, cannot be checked with no DNA. The origin of this receptor is a human donor with ulcerative colitis or Crohn's disease, or a healthy co-twin of an affected twin (not recorded which). Sequenced material: blood. The chain's CDR3 is CASSYSGTGVDGYTF.